This is a list of T cell receptor beta chains from one sample in a study of T cells expressing NK-cell markers. TCRdb reanalyzed the 5' RACE reads and collapses them to one entry per CDR3 protein, without DNA. Its table records roughly 450,000 distinct CDR3 sequences. The sequencing input was blood T cells: a sorted CD56 or NKG2C T cell subset, CD4+ or CD8+ T cells, or bulk PBMC T cells (not recorded which). All receptors derive from a woman aged 45-65 years in good health. The CDR3 runs from the conserved cysteine through the conserved F or W. Each record gives: CDR3 protein, J gene, V gene, CDR3 length.

CSARRASGSRNEQFF TRBJ2-1 TRBV20-1 15
CSAQSGSYIGEQFF TRBJ2-1 TRBV20-1 14
CASSTRDHQETQYF TRBJ2-5 TRBV6-6 14
CASSPDTLQATEAFF TRBJ1-1 TRBV12-3/TRBV12-4 15
CASSLEIGGGRAVGYNEQFF TRBJ2-1 TRBV11-2 20
CASSLTPGQQYF TRBJ2-3 TRBV21-1 12
CASHGTVNTEAFF TRBJ1-1 TRBV5-1 13
CAWSSSRISGSTDTQYF TRBJ2-3 TRBV30 17
CASSGGSRPGETQYF TRBJ2-5 TRBV10-1 15
CASSSGRVGTQYF TRBJ2-3 TRBV28 13
CSARDVQGKGYGYTF TRBJ1-2 TRBV20-1 15
CASSLRSQGTGELFF TRBJ2-2 TRBV7-6 15
CASSLAAGGTVNTEAFF TRBJ1-1 TRBV5-1 17
CASSFPLMRETYNEQFF TRBJ2-1 TRBV5-1 17
CASSGLQGSNEQFF TRBJ2-1 TRBV2 14
CASSPPRDSSTDTQYF TRBJ2-3 TRBV5-6 16
CASSFRQGADIQYF TRBJ2-4 TRBV12-3/TRBV12-4 14
CSAYRRDRVPNEQFF TRBJ2-1 TRBV20-1 15
CASSTRRGGQGYTGELFF TRBJ2-2 TRBV19 18
CASSRRPTYEQYF TRBJ2-7 TRBV27 13
CASSISQLNTEAFF TRBJ1-1 TRBV19 14
CASSVLANVGTQYF TRBJ2-5 TRBV9 14